Below, 2 T cell receptor beta chains from the same sample are listed, as sequenced in a study of T cells after yellow fever vaccination. TCRdb re-called the 5' RACE reads with MiXCR, one entry per CDR3 protein. The sample includes some 54,000 distinct CDR3 sequences, more than 6.5% of them seen just once. Sample: CD8+ T cells not binding an NS4B(214-222) dextramer, sorted from PBMCs, taken roughly 45 days after the first yellow fever vaccination. These receptor sequences come from a man aged 18 to 29 who received the YFV17D yellow fever vaccine.

This clonotype has only a few counts. The CDR3 reads CASSQVSSGVRETQYF. CDR3 coding DNA: TGCGCCAGCAGCCAAGTCTCTAGCGGGGTACGAGAGACCCAGTACTTC. The J gene is TRBJ2-5, the V gene TRBV4-1, with 9 bases lining up with TRBD2. V was clipped by 1 base and J by 4 bases; unmatched bases: 7. The CDR3 has 16 residues. Germline V gene lookup returns CDR1 MGHRA and CDR2 YSYEKL.

The sample holds many counts of this clonotype. V gene TRBV5-1 combines with J gene TRBJ1-1; possibly TRBD1 for D (6 bases). Germline CDR1 and CDR2: SGHRS and YFSETQ. Deletions cut 3 bases from V and 2 bases from J, with 17 bases between. This CDR3 is built from 16 residues. In DNA form, the CDR3 reads TGCGCCAGCAGCTACCTCCCGGGGGCGATTAACACTGAAGCTTTCTTT. Its translation: CASSYLPGAINTEAFF.